Listed below are T cell receptor beta chains from one sample, sequenced in a study of T cell responses to AZD1222 COVID-19 vaccine. Using immunoSEQ multiplex PCR, the repertoire was profiled, and TCRdb retains in-frame clones only, with some absent. Of around 94,000 clones listed, around nine tenths were seen once; the top ten hold about an eighth. The sequences come from peripheral blood, collected on day 0 of AZD1222 vaccination. These receptors came from an adult in good health. Each CDR3 is given with its conserved first and last residue. D genes are given only for firm matches. Clone size, where shown, is once, few, many, or a class for clones that have expanded.

clone size,V gene,D gene,J gene,CDR3 length,CDR3 DNA,CDR3 protein
NA,TRBV7-3,TRBD1,TRBJ1-6,15,TGTGCCAGCAGCTTATGGGACAGGGGAGACTCACCCCTCCACTTT,CASSLWDRGDSPLHF
NA,TRBV6-5,NA,TRBJ2-3,14,TGTGCCAGCAGTTACTCCTATAGCACAGATACGCAGTATTTT,CASSYSYSTDTQYF
NA,TRBV5-4,NA,TRBJ1-2,16,TGTGCCAGCAGCTTGGCCCAGCAGGGGCGCGAGGAAGGCTACACCTTC,CASSLAQQGREEGYTF
NA,TRBV3-1/TRBV3-2,TRBD1,TRBJ2-5,14,TGTGCCAGCAGCCCTGGACAGGAAAAAGAGACCCAGTACTTC,CASSPGQEKETQYF
NA,TRBV5-1,TRBD1,TRBJ2-7,15,TGCGCCAGCAGCTTGGAACAGGGGAAATTTTACGAGCAGTACTTC,CASSLEQGKFYEQYF
NA,TRBV19,TRBD1,TRBJ2-6,18,TGTGCCAGTAGTTTAACAGGGGGCTTTGGATCTGGGGCCAACGTCCTGACTTTC,CASSLTGGFGSGANVLTF
NA,TRBV7-2,TRBD1,TRBJ1-6,14,TGTGCCAGCAGCTTAGCGGACAGGGTTCAACCCCTCCACTTT,CASSLADRVQPLHF
NA,TRBV29-1,NA,TRBJ1-1,12,TGCAGCGCCTTTTCAGGGAACACTGAAGCTTTCTTT,CSAFSGNTEAFF
NA,TRBV6-6,TRBD1,TRBJ2-5,14,TGTGCCAGCAGTTACGGAAGGGGGCGGGAGACCCAGTACTTC,CASSYGRGRETQYF
once,TRBV19,NA,TRBJ2-6,14,TGTGCCAGTAGTATACCCTCTGGGGCCAACGTCCTGACTTTC,CASSIPSGANVLTF
NA,TRBV27,NA,TRBJ1-1,13,TGTGCCAGCAGTTTGTCGCTCCCCACTGAAGCTTTCTTT,CASSLSLPTEAFF
NA,TRBV18,NA,TRBJ1-3,17,TGTGCCAGCTCACCACATGCACCGACAGACTCTGGAAACACCATATATTTT,CASSPHAPTDSGNTIYF
NA,TRBV18,NA,TRBJ1-1,14,TGTGCCAGCTCACGCAAACAGGGAGACACTGAAGCTTTCTTT,CASSRKQGDTEAFF
NA,TRBV15,NA,TRBJ2-5,12,TGTGCCACCAGCAGAGTTGGGGAGACCCAGTACTTC,CATSRVGETQYF
NA,TRBV12-3/TRBV12-4,NA,TRBJ2-7,12,TGTGCCAGCAGTTCGAGCTCCTACGAGCAGTACTTC,CASSSSSYEQYF
NA,TRBV5-4,NA,TRBJ1-2,14,TGTGCCAGCAGCCAGGGACCTTCAAACTATGGCTACACCTTC,CASSQGPSNYGYTF